The rows below give T cell receptor beta chains drawn from one sample of a study of CD8+ T cells in alopecia areata. The table came from immunoSEQ multiplex PCR; TCRdb's copy has only in-frame clones and leaves some out. This table has under 200,000 clones, less than 70% appearing once. The starting material was CD4+ T cells sorted from blood, obtained at week 24, from a patient treated with tofacitinib. The receptors were gathered from a human donor with alopecia areata. Both conserved end residues are part of each CDR3. The D gene is left open where the match is weak. Clone size, where shown, is once, few, many, or a class for clones that have expanded.

d_call: .; v_call: TRBV29-1; clone_size: .; j_call: TRBJ2-7; cdr3_aa: CSVTGSYEQYF; cdr3_nt: TGCAGCGTCACAGGCTCCTACGAGCAGTACTTC
d_call: TRBD2; v_call: TRBV29-1; clone_size: .; j_call: TRBJ2-7; cdr3_aa: CSARTSYEQYF; cdr3_nt: TGCAGCGCAAGGACTAGTTACGAGCAGTACTTC
d_call: .; v_call: TRBV2; clone_size: .; j_call: TRBJ2-5; cdr3_aa: CASKGPNQETQYF; cdr3_nt: TGTGCCAGCAAGGGACCGAACCAAGAGACCCAGTACTTC
d_call: .; v_call: TRBV5-1; clone_size: few; j_call: TRBJ2-1; cdr3_aa: CASSLEGNNEQFF; cdr3_nt: TGCGCCAGCAGCTTGGAAGGAAACAATGAGCAGTTCTTC
d_call: .; v_call: TRBV30; clone_size: once; j_call: TRBJ2-1; cdr3_aa: CAWRWESSYNEQFF; cdr3_nt: TGTGCCTGGAGGTGGGAGAGCTCCTACAATGAGCAGTTCTTC
d_call: .; v_call: TRBV4-1; clone_size: .; j_call: TRBJ2-6; cdr3_aa: CASSQENRRLKNNVLTF; cdr3_nt: TGCGCCAGCAGCCAAGAAAATCGGCGGTTGAAAAACAACGTCCTGACTTTC
d_call: TRBD1; v_call: TRBV6-5; clone_size: once; j_call: TRBJ1-1; cdr3_aa: CASSFDRVEAFF; cdr3_nt: TGTGCCAGCAGTTTCGACAGGGTAGAAGCTTTCTTT
d_call: TRBD1; v_call: TRBV29-1; clone_size: few; j_call: TRBJ1-1; cdr3_aa: CSVGRTGGRTEAFF; cdr3_nt: TGCAGCGTCGGAAGGACAGGGGGAAGGACTGAAGCTTTCTTT
d_call: .; v_call: TRBV18; clone_size: few; j_call: TRBJ2-3; cdr3_aa: CASSPQKKGTDTQYF; cdr3_nt: TGTGCCAGCTCACCACAGAAGAAGGGCACAGATACGCAGTATTTT
d_call: .; v_call: TRBV11-2; clone_size: .; j_call: TRBJ1-5; cdr3_aa: CASSLLGTNQPQHF; cdr3_nt: TGTGCCAGCAGCTTATTAGGGACCAATCAGCCCCAGCATTTT
d_call: .; v_call: TRBV30; clone_size: .; j_call: TRBJ1-2; cdr3_aa: CAWSIGEGGYTF; cdr3_nt: TGTGCCTGGAGTATAGGGGAAGGGGGCTACACCTTC
d_call: .; v_call: TRBV20-1; clone_size: .; j_call: TRBJ2-7; cdr3_aa: CSAPQGGEQYF; cdr3_nt: TGCAGTGCCCCACAGGGTGGCGAGCAGTACTTC
d_call: .; v_call: TRBV7-9; clone_size: .; j_call: TRBJ2-7; cdr3_aa: CASSLGQSPYEQYF; cdr3_nt: TGTGCCAGCAGCTTAGGACAGAGTCCCTACGAGCAGTACTTC
d_call: .; v_call: TRBV7-2; clone_size: .; j_call: TRBJ1-2; cdr3_aa: CASSLSAYGYTF; cdr3_nt: TGTGCCAGCAGCTTAAGTGCCTATGGCTACACCTTC
d_call: TRBD1; v_call: TRBV19; clone_size: .; j_call: TRBJ1-2; cdr3_aa: CASNVRGVYGYTF; cdr3_nt: TGTGCCAGTAATGTCAGGGGGGTTTACGGCTACACCTTC
d_call: .; v_call: TRBV19; clone_size: few; j_call: TRBJ2-2; cdr3_aa: CASSIAQTPNTGELFF; cdr3_nt: TGTGCCAGTAGTATTGCGCAGACACCGAACACCGGGGAGCTGTTTTTT
d_call: .; v_call: TRBV5-6; clone_size: few; j_call: TRBJ1-1; cdr3_aa: CASSKVSAEAFF; cdr3_nt: TGTGCCAGCAGTAAGGTATCGGCTGAAGCTTTCTTT
d_call: TRBD2; v_call: TRBV10-2; clone_size: once; j_call: TRBJ2-5; cdr3_aa: CASRSGGARETQYF; cdr3_nt: TGCGCCAGCCGTAGCGGGGGGGCCAGAGAGACCCAGTACTTC
d_call: .; v_call: TRBV30; clone_size: .; j_call: TRBJ2-5; cdr3_aa: CAWSLGGTQYF; cdr3_nt: TGTGCCTGGAGTCTCGGGGGAACCCAGTACTTC
d_call: .; v_call: TRBV7-2; clone_size: .; j_call: TRBJ2-7; cdr3_aa: CASSLGRTGLSPNF; cdr3_nt: TGTGCCAGCAGCTTGGGAAGGACTGGACTCAGCCCCAATTTC
d_call: .; v_call: TRBV18; clone_size: .; j_call: TRBJ2-3; cdr3_aa: CASSPQSRDTQYF; cdr3_nt: TGTGCCAGCTCACCCCAAAGCAGAGATACGCAGTATTTT
d_call: .; v_call: TRBV5-1; clone_size: few; j_call: TRBJ2-7; cdr3_aa: CASSSGEASYEQYF; cdr3_nt: TGCGCCAGCAGCTCTGGGGAAGCATCCTACGAGCAGTACTTC
d_call: TRBD1; v_call: TRBV29-1; clone_size: .; j_call: TRBJ1-1; cdr3_aa: CSDTRGLGAEAFF; cdr3_nt: TGCAGCGACACCAGGGGGCTGGGGGCTGAAGCTTTCTTT
d_call: TRBD1; v_call: TRBV5-6; clone_size: few; j_call: TRBJ2-1; cdr3_aa: CASSPTGQYNEQFF; cdr3_nt: TGTGCCAGCAGCCCGACGGGACAGTACAATGAGCAGTTCTTC
d_call: .; v_call: TRBV7-9; clone_size: once; j_call: TRBJ1-1; cdr3_aa: CASSLDSSDAFF; cdr3_nt: TGTGCCAGCAGCTTGGACAGTTCGGACGCTTTCTTT
d_call: .; v_call: TRBV11-3; clone_size: .; j_call: TRBJ1-1; cdr3_aa: CASSLVPQAAAFF; cdr3_nt: TGTGCCAGCAGCTTAGTGCCACAGGCAGCCGCTTTCTTT
d_call: .; v_call: TRBV29-1; clone_size: .; j_call: TRBJ1-2; cdr3_aa: CSVDRAGNYGYTF; cdr3_nt: TGCAGCGTTGACAGGGCCGGGAACTATGGCTACACCTTC
d_call: .; v_call: TRBV15; clone_size: .; j_call: TRBJ2-3; cdr3_aa: CATSRKWGSTDTQYF; cdr3_nt: TGTGCCACCAGCAGGAAGTGGGGGAGCACAGATACGCAGTATTTT
d_call: .; v_call: TRBV6-1; clone_size: .; j_call: TRBJ1-1; cdr3_aa: CASSETEGSTEAFF; cdr3_nt: TGTGCCAGCAGTGAAACTGAGGGAAGCACTGAAGCTTTCTTT
d_call: .; v_call: TRBV29-1; clone_size: .; j_call: TRBJ1-3; cdr3_aa: CSARIQKAGNTIYF; cdr3_nt: TGCAGCGCTAGAATACAAAAGGCTGGAAACACCATATATTTT
d_call: .; v_call: TRBV14; clone_size: .; j_call: TRBJ1-6; cdr3_aa: CASSQRQGWKNSPLHF; cdr3_nt: TGTGCCAGCAGCCAAAGGCAGGGTTGGAAAAATTCACCCCTCCACTTT
d_call: .; v_call: TRBV29-1; clone_size: .; j_call: TRBJ2-6; cdr3_aa: CSVRALYANVLTF; cdr3_nt: TGCAGCGTTCGGGCCCTGTATGCCAACGTCCTGACTTTC
d_call: .; v_call: TRBV2; clone_size: .; j_call: TRBJ2-2; cdr3_aa: CASSGQGGNTGELFF; cdr3_nt: TGTGCCAGCAGTGGACAGGGAGGAAACACCGGGGAGCTGTTTTTT
d_call: TRBD1; v_call: TRBV7-9; clone_size: .; j_call: TRBJ1-1; cdr3_aa: CASSEHRDSTEAFF; cdr3_nt: TGTGCCAGCAGCGAGCACCGGGACAGCACTGAAGCTTTCTTT
d_call: .; v_call: TRBV5-1; clone_size: .; j_call: TRBJ2-5; cdr3_aa: CASSLQGQETQYF; cdr3_nt: TGCGCCAGCAGCTTGCAGGGACAAGAGACCCAGTACTTC
d_call: .; v_call: TRBV5-1; clone_size: .; j_call: TRBJ2-1; cdr3_aa: CASRDTSYNEQFF; cdr3_nt: TGCGCCAGCCGGGACACCTCCTACAATGAGCAGTTCTTC
d_call: .; v_call: TRBV2; clone_size: .; j_call: TRBJ2-4; cdr3_aa: CASSGGLENIQYF; cdr3_nt: TGTGCCAGCAGTGGCGGACTGGAAAACATTCAGTACTTC
d_call: TRBD1; v_call: TRBV19; clone_size: .; j_call: TRBJ1-5; cdr3_aa: CASTLGTGQPQHF; cdr3_nt: TGTGCCAGTACCCTCGGGACAGGTCAGCCCCAGCATTTT
d_call: TRBD1; v_call: TRBV29-1; clone_size: .; j_call: TRBJ2-3; cdr3_aa: CSGETGVDTQYF; cdr3_nt: TGCAGCGGAGAGACAGGGGTTGATACGCAGTATTTT
d_call: .; v_call: TRBV7-2; clone_size: .; j_call: TRBJ2-5; cdr3_aa: CASSFAQETQYF; cdr3_nt: TGTGCCAGCAGCTTTGCCCAAGAGACCCAGTACTTC
d_call: .; v_call: TRBV9; clone_size: .; j_call: TRBJ1-1; cdr3_aa: CASSVQGATEAFF; cdr3_nt: TGTGCCAGCAGCGTTCAAGGTGCCACTGAAGCTTTCTTT
d_call: .; v_call: TRBV28; clone_size: few; j_call: TRBJ2-1; cdr3_aa: CASILDRANNEQFF; cdr3_nt: TGTGCCAGCATCCTGGACAGAGCAAACAATGAGCAGTTCTTC
d_call: .; v_call: TRBV12-5; clone_size: .; j_call: TRBJ1-1; cdr3_aa: CASGFTGRNTEAFF; cdr3_nt: TGTGCTAGTGGTTTTACAGGGAGGAACACTGAAGCTTTCTTT
d_call: .; v_call: TRBV15; clone_size: .; j_call: TRBJ1-1; cdr3_aa: CATSRDGGVNTEAFF; cdr3_nt: TGTGCCACCAGCAGAGATGGAGGGGTGAACACTGAAGCTTTCTTT
d_call: .; v_call: TRBV2; clone_size: once; j_call: TRBJ1-6; cdr3_aa: CASSARQMSHSPLHF; cdr3_nt: TGTGCCAGCAGTGCCCGACAGATGTCTCATTCACCCCTCCACTTT
d_call: TRBD1; v_call: TRBV2; clone_size: many; j_call: TRBJ2-7; cdr3_aa: CASIQGDRGLQYF; cdr3_nt: TGTGCCAGCATCCAAGGCGACAGGGGATTGCAGTACTTC